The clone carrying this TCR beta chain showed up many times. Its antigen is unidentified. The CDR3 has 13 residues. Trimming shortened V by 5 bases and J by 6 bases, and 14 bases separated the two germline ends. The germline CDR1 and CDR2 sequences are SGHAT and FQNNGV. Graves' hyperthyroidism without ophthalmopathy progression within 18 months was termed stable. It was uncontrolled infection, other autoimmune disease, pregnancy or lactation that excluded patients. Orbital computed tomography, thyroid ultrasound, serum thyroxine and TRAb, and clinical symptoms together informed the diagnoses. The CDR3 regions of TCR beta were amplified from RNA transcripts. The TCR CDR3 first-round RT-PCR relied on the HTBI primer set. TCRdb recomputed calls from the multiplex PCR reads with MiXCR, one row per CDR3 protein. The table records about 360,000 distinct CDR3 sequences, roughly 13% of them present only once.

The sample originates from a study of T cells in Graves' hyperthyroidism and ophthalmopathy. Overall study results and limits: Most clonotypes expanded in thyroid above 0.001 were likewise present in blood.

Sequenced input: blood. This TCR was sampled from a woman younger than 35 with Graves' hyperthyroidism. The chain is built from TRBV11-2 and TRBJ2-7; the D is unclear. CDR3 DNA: TGTGCCAGCAGCACCCAAGACGGGTCCGAGCAGTACTTC. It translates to CASSTQDGSEQYF.